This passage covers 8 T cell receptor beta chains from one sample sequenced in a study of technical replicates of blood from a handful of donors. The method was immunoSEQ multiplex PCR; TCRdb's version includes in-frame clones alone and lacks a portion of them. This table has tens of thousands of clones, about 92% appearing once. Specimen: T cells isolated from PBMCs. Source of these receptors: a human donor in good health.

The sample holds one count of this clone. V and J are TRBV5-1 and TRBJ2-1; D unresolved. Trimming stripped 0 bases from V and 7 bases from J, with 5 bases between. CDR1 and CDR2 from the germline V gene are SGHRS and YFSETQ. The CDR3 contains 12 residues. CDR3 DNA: TGCGCCAGCAGCTTGGGTACAAATGAGCAGTTCTTC. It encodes CASSLGTNEQFF.

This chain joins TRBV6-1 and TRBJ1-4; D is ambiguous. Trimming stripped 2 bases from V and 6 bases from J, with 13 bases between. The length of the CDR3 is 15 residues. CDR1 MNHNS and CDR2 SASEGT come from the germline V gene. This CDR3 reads CASSEHRVVDEKLFF. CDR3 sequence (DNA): TGTGCCAGCAGTGAACATCGGGTGGTGGATGAAAAACTGTTTTTT.

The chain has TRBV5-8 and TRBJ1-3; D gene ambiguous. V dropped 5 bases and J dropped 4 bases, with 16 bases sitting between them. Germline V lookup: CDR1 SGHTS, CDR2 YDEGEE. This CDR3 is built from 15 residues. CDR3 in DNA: TGTGCCAGCAGTTCCTACCCCCGGGAAGGAAACACCATATATTTT. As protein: CASSSYPREGNTIYF.

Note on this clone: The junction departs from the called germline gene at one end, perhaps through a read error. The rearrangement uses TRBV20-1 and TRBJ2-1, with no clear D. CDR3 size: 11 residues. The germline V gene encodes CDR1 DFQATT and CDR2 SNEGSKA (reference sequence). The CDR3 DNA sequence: TGCAGGGCTAGAATAAACAATGAGCAGTTCTTC. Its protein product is CRARINNEQFF.

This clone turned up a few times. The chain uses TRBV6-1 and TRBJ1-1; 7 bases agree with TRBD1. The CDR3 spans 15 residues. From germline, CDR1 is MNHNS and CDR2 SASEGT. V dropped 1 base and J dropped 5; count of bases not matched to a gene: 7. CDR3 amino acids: CASSEGGRGATEAFF. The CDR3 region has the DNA TGTGCCAGCAGTGAAGGGGGCAGGGGGGCGACTGAAGCTTTCTTT.

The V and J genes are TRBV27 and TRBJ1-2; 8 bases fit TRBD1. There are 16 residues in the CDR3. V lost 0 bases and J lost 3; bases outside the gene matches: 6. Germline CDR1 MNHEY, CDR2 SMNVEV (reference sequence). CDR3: CASSLSLIRGHYGYTF. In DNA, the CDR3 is TGTGCCAGCAGTTTATCCTTGATCAGGGGGCACTATGGCTACACCTTC.

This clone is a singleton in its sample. CDR3 sequence reads: CASSDYRTGELFF. As DNA, the CDR3 is TGCGCCAGCAGTGATTACCGGACCGGGGAGCTGTTTTTT. The rearrangement links TRBV10-1 to TRBJ2-2; D not resolved. This CDR3 has 13 amino acids. Germline V gives CDR1 WNHNN, CDR2 SYGVQD (reference sequence). V dropped 3 bases and J dropped 5 bases, with 7 bases sitting between them.

The CDR3 DNA follows: TGTGCCAGCAGTTTTGGAGGAACAGCTAACACCGGGGAGCTGTTTTTT. Encoded protein: CASSFGGTANTGELFF. The chain couples TRBV27 to TRBJ2-2, with D perhaps matching TRBD2 (5 bases). The CDR3 extends over 16 amino acids. The V gene's germline CDR1 is MNHEY and CDR2 SMNVEV (reference sequence). The V and J ends lost 3 bases and 2 bases respectively, with 13 bases between them.